A single sample gave rise to the 10 T cell receptor beta chains below, sequenced in a study of blood T cell repertoires in COVID-19. Libraries were prepared by immunoSEQ multiplex PCR; TCRdb keeps only in-frame clonotypes and omits some of them. There are 200,000 to 300,000 clones in the sample; 85% to 90% occur only once, and approximately 4.2% lies in the top ten. The sample taken for sequencing was PBMCs or T cells enriched from blood (not recorded which). These receptors all stem from a woman in her 30s who had recovered from COVID-19.

The J gene is TRBJ1-3, the V gene TRBV30; 7 bases match TRBD1. Unmatched junction bases numbered 18, after V lost 3 bases and J lost 4 bases. In germline, CDR1 is GTSNPN, CDR2 SVGIG (reference sequence). The length of the CDR3 is 18 residues. CDR3 residues: CAWSDPSGTVVAGNTIYF. The CDR3 DNA is TGTGCCTGGAGCGACCCTTCCGGGACAGTAGTTGCGGGAAACACCATATATTTT. The full variable domain, its missing parts supplied by reference TRBV30 and TRBJ1-3, is SQTIHQWPATLVQPVGSPLSLECTVEGTSNPNLYWYRQAAGRGLQLLFYSVGIGQISSEVPQNLSASRPQDRQFILSSKKLLLSDSGFYLCAWSDPSGTVVAGNTIYFGEGSWLTVV.

J is TRBJ2-1 and V is TRBV11-3; 9 bases map to TRBD2. Trimming at V came to 2 bases and at J to 4 bases, leaving 3 bases not matched to a gene. CDR3 length: 15 amino acids. The germline V gene has CDR1 SGHNT and CDR2 YENEEA. This CDR3 reads CASSLSLAGYNEQFF. The CDR3 bases are TGTGCCAGCAGCTTATCCCTAGCGGGATACAATGAGCAGTTCTTC.

The CDR3 nucleotides read TGTGCCAGCAGCGAACTAGCGGCCTCCTACAATGAGCAGTTCTTC. This codes for CASSELAASYNEQFF. The gene calls are TRBV7-3 and TRBJ2-1, with 8 bases identical to TRBD2. The junction had 3 bases not matched to a gene; V was cut back by 5 bases and J by 0 bases. This CDR3 is 15 amino acids long. The V gene's germline CDR1 is SGHTA and CDR2 FQGTGA.

This clone was recorded once. The V gene is TRBV25-1, the J gene TRBJ2-6; 7 nucleotides agree with TRBD1. The V gene's germline CDR1 is MGHDK and CDR2 SYGVNS. The CDR3 totals 18 residues. The trim removed 6 bases at V and 0 bases at J, leaving 11 bases unmatched. As DNA, the CDR3 is TGTGCCAGCAGCGACAGGGACATTATGAGCTCTGGGGCCAACGTCCTGACTTTC. Translating it yields CASSDRDIMSSGANVLTF.

V usage is TRBV4-1 and J usage is TRBJ1-2; maybe TRBD1 (5 bases). The V gene lost 2 bases and the J gene lost 5 bases, with 18 bases spanning the gap. The CDR3 is 16 amino acids. The V gene's germline CDR1 is MGHRA and CDR2 YSYEKL. CDR3 coding DNA: TGCGCCAGCAGCCAATTACGAGTAACAGGTGATTATGGCTACACCTTC. Its translation: CASSQLRVTGDYGYTF.

V usage is TRBV7-2 and J usage is TRBJ1-2; TRBD1 matches at 8 bases. The CDR3 sequence is 15 residues long. V gave up 3 bases and J gave up 2 bases; unmatched junction bases: 5. CDR1 is SGHTA, CDR2 FQGNSA, per germline. CDR3 protein: CASSFPGGINYGYTF. CDR3 bases: TGTGCCAGCAGCTTCCCAGGGGGCATAAACTATGGCTACACCTTC.

The chain carries TRBV28 and TRBJ1-1; TRBD1 matches 8 bases. With V trimmed by 5 bases and J by 0 bases, 8 bases remained unmatched. CDR3 size: 16 residues. The germline V gene has CDR1 MDHEN and CDR2 SYDVKM. The CDR3 DNA sequence: TGTGCCAGCAGTCCGTTCGACAGGGGCATGAACACTGAAGCTTTCTTT. Translation: CASSPFDRGMNTEAFF.

The rearrangement uses TRBV5-8 and TRBJ1-6, with 9 nucleotides matching TRBD1. Germline V lookup: CDR1 SGHTS, CDR2 YDEGEE. CDR3 length: 20 residues. The junction had 15 bases not matched to a gene; V was cut back by 5 bases and J by 0 bases. In nucleotides, the CDR3 is TGTGCCAGCAGACAATACCGGGACAGGGTCCACAGCTCCTATAATTCACCCCTCCACTTT. Translating it yields CASRQYRDRVHSSYNSPLHF.

The chain recombines TRBV30 with TRBJ2-5, with D maybe TRBD2 (7 bases). V was pared by 0 bases and J by 5 bases, with 19 bases between. Germline assignment: CDR1 GTSNPN and CDR2 SVGIG (reference sequence). This CDR3 is built from 16 residues. The CDR3 sequence: CAWSVGGTSRGETQYF. The CDR3 region has the DNA TGTGCCTGGAGTGTCGGGGGGACCTCGAGGGGGGAGACCCAGTACTTC.

The rearrangement joins TRBV13 to TRBJ1-2; D possibly corresponds to TRBD1 (5 bases). This CDR3 spans 15 amino acids. Trimming removed 1 base from V and 4 bases from J, with 13 bases in between. Germline assignment: CDR1 PRHDT and CDR2 FYEKMQ (reference sequence). The CDR3 DNA follows: TGTGCCAGCAGCTTAGAGGGGATCCGCCTCTATGGCTACACCTTC. Translation: CASSLEGIRLYGYTF.